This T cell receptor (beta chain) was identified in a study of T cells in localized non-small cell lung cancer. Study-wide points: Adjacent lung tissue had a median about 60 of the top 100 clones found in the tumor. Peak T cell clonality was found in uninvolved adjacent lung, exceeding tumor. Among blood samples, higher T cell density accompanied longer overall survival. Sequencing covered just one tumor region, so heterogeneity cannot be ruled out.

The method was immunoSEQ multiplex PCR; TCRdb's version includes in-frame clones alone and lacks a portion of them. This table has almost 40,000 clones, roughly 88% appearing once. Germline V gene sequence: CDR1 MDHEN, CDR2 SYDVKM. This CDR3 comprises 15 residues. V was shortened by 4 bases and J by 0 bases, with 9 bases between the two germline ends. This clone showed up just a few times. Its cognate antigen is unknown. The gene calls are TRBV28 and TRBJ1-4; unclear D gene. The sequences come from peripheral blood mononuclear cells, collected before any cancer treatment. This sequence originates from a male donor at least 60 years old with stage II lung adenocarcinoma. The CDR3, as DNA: TGTGCCAGCAGTTCCTTAGCTACAACTAATGAAAAACTGTTTTTT. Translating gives CASSSLATTNEKLFF.